This T cell receptor beta chain was recorded in a study of CD8+CD57+ T cells in acquired aplastic anemia. Study-wide background: On average, sorted CD4+ and CD8+ cells gave approximately 3.5 ug of DNA. Average CD4+ read depth in healthy donors was 9.5 million to 13 million reads. Broader study findings: Between patients and controls, around 31 CD8+ CDR3 sequences were found in common. Researchers reported that CD8+ Simpson's diversity was not significantly different in patients versus controls.

Researchers used genomic DNA as the template to profile TCR beta VDJ and CDR3. TCRdb re-called the reads with MiXCR, one entry per CDR3 protein. The table records roughly 180,000 distinct CDR3 sequences, 40% to 50% of them present only once. CDR3 length equals 11 residues. Trimming shortened V by 9 bases and J by 7 bases, and 7 bases separated the two germline ends. Per the germline V gene, CDR1 is SNHLY and CDR2 is FYNNEI. There are a few counts of this clonotype. The antigen is unknown. The gene calls are TRBV2 and TRBJ1-6; D call uncertain. Specimen: sorted CD4+, CD8+, or CD8+CD57+ T cells (not recorded which) from PBMCs. The sequence was collected from a human donor in good health. The CDR3 loop is CASSENSPLHF. In DNA, the CDR3 is TGTGCCAGTTCGGAGAATTCACCCCTCCACTTT.